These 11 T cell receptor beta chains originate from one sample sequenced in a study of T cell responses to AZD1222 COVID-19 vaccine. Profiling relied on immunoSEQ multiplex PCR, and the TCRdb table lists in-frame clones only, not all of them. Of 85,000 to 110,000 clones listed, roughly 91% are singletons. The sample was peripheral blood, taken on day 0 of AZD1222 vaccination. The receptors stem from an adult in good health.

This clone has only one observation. In DNA form, the CDR3 reads TGTGCCAGCAGCCAATCCCCCGGGGAGCCCCAGCATTTT. This codes for CASSQSPGEPQHF. The V call is TRBV3-1 (or the pseudogene TRBV3-2), the J call TRBJ1-5; D uncertain. The CDR3 is 13 residues long. Trimming left V 2 bases short and J 8 bases short, with 10 bases between. CDR1 and CDR2 from the germline V gene are LGHDT and YNNKEL (reference sequence).

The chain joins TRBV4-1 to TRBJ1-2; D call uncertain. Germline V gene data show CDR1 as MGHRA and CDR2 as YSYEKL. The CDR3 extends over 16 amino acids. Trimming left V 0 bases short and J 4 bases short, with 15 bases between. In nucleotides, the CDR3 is TGCGCCAGCAGCCAAGAGAGAAACGGTCGGGGCTATGGCTACACCTTC. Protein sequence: CASSQERNGRGYGYTF.

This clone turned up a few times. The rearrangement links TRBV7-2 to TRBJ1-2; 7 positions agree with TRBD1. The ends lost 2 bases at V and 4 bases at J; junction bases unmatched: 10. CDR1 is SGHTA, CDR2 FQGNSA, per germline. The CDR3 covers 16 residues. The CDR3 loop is CASSLNSLGGLYGYTF. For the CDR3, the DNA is TGTGCCAGCAGCTTAAACTCGCTAGGGGGCCTCTATGGCTACACCTTC.

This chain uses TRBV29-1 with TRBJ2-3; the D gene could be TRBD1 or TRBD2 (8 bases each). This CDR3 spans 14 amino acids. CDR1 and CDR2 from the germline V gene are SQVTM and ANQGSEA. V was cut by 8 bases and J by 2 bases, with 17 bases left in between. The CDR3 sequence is CSHSGTGNTDTQYF. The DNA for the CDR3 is TGCAGCCATAGCGGGACAGGCAACACAGATACGCAGTATTTT.

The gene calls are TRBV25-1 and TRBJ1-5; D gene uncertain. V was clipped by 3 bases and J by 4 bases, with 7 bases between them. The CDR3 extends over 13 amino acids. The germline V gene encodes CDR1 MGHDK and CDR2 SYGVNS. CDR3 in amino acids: CASSDIGNQPQHF. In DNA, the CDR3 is TGTGCCAGCAGTGACATAGGGAATCAGCCCCAGCATTTT.

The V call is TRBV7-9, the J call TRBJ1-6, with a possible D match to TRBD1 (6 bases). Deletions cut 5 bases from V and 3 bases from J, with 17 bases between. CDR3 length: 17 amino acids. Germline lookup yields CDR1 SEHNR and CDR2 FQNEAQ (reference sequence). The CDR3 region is CASSLRGMGGYNSPLHF. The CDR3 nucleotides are TGTGCCAGCAGCCTGAGGGGGATGGGGGGCTATAATTCACCCCTCCACTTT.

The CDR3 here is CASSVAGTETYNSPLHF. DNA of the CDR3: TGTGCCAGCAGCGTAGCTGGGACAGAGACTTATAATTCACCCCTCCACTTT. J is TRBJ1-6 and V is TRBV9; 7 bases map to TRBD1. The CDR3 has 17 residues. Germline V gene lookup returns CDR1 SGDLS and CDR2 YYNGEE. V dropped 0 bases and J dropped 4; count of bases not matched to a gene: 7. Full variable domain (missing parts from reference TRBV9 and TRBJ1-6): DSGVTQTPKHLITATGQRVTLRCSPRSGDLSVYWYQQSLDQGLQFLIQYYNGEERAKGNILERFSAQQFPDLHSELNLSSLELGDSALYFCASSVAGTETYNSPLHFGNGTRLTVT.

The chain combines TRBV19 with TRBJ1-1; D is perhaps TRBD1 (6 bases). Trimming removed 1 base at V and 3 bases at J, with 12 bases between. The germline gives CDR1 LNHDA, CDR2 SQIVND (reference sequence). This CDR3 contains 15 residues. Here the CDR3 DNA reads TGTGCCAGTAGTATAGGGGACACGGGGTACACTGAAGCTTTCTTT. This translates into CASSIGDTGYTEAFF.

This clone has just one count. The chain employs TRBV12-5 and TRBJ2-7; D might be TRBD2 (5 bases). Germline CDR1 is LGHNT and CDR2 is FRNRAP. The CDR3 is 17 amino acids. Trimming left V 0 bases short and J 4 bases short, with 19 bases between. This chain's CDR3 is CASGLVLSGSGEYEQYF. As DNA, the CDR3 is TGTGCTAGTGGTTTGGTATTATCGGGCAGCGGTGAGTACGAGCAGTACTTC. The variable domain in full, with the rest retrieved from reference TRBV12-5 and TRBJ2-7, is DARVTQTPRHKVTEMGQEVTMRCQPILGHNTVFWYRQTMMQGLELLAYFRNRAPLDDSGMPKDRFSAEMPDATLATLKIQPSEPRDSAVYFCASGLVLSGSGEYEQYFGPGTRLTVT.

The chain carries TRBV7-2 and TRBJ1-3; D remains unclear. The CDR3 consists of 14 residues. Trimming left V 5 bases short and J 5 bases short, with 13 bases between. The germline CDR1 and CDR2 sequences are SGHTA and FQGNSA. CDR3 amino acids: CASSLEGSRNTIYF. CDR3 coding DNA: TGTGCCAGCAGCCTGGAGGGATCCAGAAACACCATATATTTT.

The CDR3, as DNA: TGTGCCAGCAGTTACACGACAGAAACTGGCTACACCTTC. Residues: CASSYTTETGYTF. The chain joins TRBV6-5 to TRBJ1-2; possible D gene TRBD1, 5 bases. This CDR3 is 13 amino acids long. The germline V gene encodes CDR1 MNHEY and CDR2 SVGAGI. V lost 2 bases, J lost 7 bases, and 11 bases lay in between.